Listed here are 12 T cell receptor beta chains from one sample, sequenced in a study of blood T cell repertoires in COVID-19. Clones were read by immunoSEQ multiplex PCR, and TCRdb kept only the in-frame ones, dropping some. The sample shows just under 350,000 clones, under 95% of them seen only once. Sequenced material: peripheral blood. These receptors all stem from a woman younger than 35 who had recovered from COVID-19.

The chain recombines TRBV4-3 with TRBJ1-4; TRBD1 agrees at 7 bases. The CDR3 has 17 amino acids. V dropped 0 bases and J dropped 7; count of bases not matched to a gene: 11. The germline CDR1 and CDR2 sequences are LGHNA and YSLEER. The CDR3, as DNA: TGCGCCAGCAGCCAAGATCGGGCAGGGGGTTTTGGTGAAAAACTGTTTTTT. Translated: CASSQDRAGGFGEKLFF.

The V call is TRBV5-1, the J call TRBJ2-5; TRBD2 matches at 12 bases. Trimming at V came to 2 bases and at J to 5 bases, leaving 13 bases not matched to a gene. This CDR3 spans 18 amino acids. Germline loops: CDR1 SGHRS, CDR2 YFSETQ. CDR3 residues: CASSLDNRLAGALETQYF. The CDR3 nucleotides read TGCGCCAGCAGCTTAGATAATAGACTAGCGGGGGCCCTTGAGACCCAGTACTTC. The full variable domain, rest sourced from reference TRBV5-1 and TRBJ2-5, is KAGVTQTPRYLIKTRGQQVTLSCSPISGHRSVSWYQQTPGQGLQFLFEYFSETQRNKGNFPGRFSGRQFSNSRSEMNVSTLELGDSALYLCASSLDNRLAGALETQYFGPGTRLLVL.

This sequence joins TRBV7-9 and TRBJ1-2; D call uncertain. CDR3 length: 17 amino acids. From germline, CDR1 is SEHNR and CDR2 FQNEAQ (reference sequence). V dropped 2 bases and J dropped 5 bases, with 21 bases sitting between them. CDR3 bases: TGTGCCAGCAGCTTATTTGTTAACCTCGGGGTTGTATATGGCTACACCTTC. Its translation: CASSLFVNLGVVYGYTF.

This clone was seen a handful of times. The chain carries TRBV6-5 and TRBJ1-3, with a weak D call TRBD1 (5 bases). Per the germline V gene, CDR1 is MNHEY and CDR2 is SVGAGI. The CDR3 is made up of 15 amino acids. Trimming cost V 6 bases and J 0 bases, with 12 bases left between them. The CDR3 spells CASRRDGNSGNTIYF. Here the CDR3 DNA reads TGTGCCAGCAGGCGGGACGGCAACTCTGGAAACACCATATATTTT.

The chain combines TRBV24-1 with TRBJ1-5; TRBD1 aligns across 10 bases. Trimming removed 4 bases from V and 5 bases from J; junction bases left unmatched: 10. CDR3 size: 17 residues. Germline V CDR1 and CDR2: KGHDR, SFDVKD. The CDR3 sequence: CATSEGRTGGMYQPQHF. For the CDR3, the DNA is TGTGCCACCAGTGAAGGACGGACAGGGGGAATGTATCAGCCCCAGCATTTT.

The rearrangement uses TRBV5-6 and TRBJ1-1; 9 nucleotides align to TRBD1. The CDR3 consists of 13 residues. V dropped 4 bases and J dropped 7; count of bases not matched to a gene: 5. CDR1 is SGHDT, CDR2 YYEEEE, per germline. CDR3 sequence (DNA): TGTGCCAGCAGCCTGGGACAGGGATTTGAAGCTTTCTTT. It codes for CASSLGQGFEAFF.

This rearrangement joins TRBV6-6 to TRBJ2-7, with a possible D match to TRBD1 (6 bases). The CDR3 runs 15 residues. Per germline, CDR1 MNHNY and CDR2 SVGAGI (reference sequence). V shed 4 bases and J shed 3 bases, with 16 bases lying between them. The CDR3, as DNA: TGTGCCAGCAGTTCGGGGACAATTAGGCACTACGAGCAGTACGTC. Protein product: CASSSGTIRHYEQYV.

This clone has only one observation. The CDR3 sequence is CASSPGLAAYNEQFF. CDR3 coding DNA: TGTGCCAGCAGCCCGGGACTAGCGGCCTACAATGAGCAGTTCTTC. The chain couples TRBV7-2 to TRBJ2-1; 11 nucleotides agree with TRBD2. Germline CDR1 SGHTA, CDR2 FQGNSA. This CDR3 is built from 15 residues. Trimming removed 5 bases from V and 2 bases from J; junction bases left unmatched: 2.

The V gene is TRBV28, the J gene TRBJ1-3, with D unresolved. The CDR3 is 15 residues long. Deletions cut 4 bases from V and 2 bases from J, with 12 bases between. From germline, CDR1 is MDHEN and CDR2 SYDVKM. The CDR3 DNA sequence: TGTGCCAGCAGTTACCATGTCGGGGCTGGAAACACCATATATTTT. Translating it yields CASSYHVGAGNTIYF.

The CDR3 protein is CASSPGTSGYEQYV. For the CDR3, the DNA is TGTGCCAGCAGTCCAGGGACTAGCGGCTACGAGCAGTACGTC. V is TRBV27 and J is TRBJ2-7, with 11 bases that match TRBD2. V was pared by 5 bases and J by 3 bases, with 3 bases of the junction left unmatched. The CDR3 covers 14 residues. Germline CDR1 reads MNHEY; CDR2 reads SMNVEV (reference sequence).

V is TRBV9 and J is TRBJ2-2, with D possibly matching TRBD2 (6 bases). Germline CDR1 SGDLS, CDR2 YYNGEE. Trimming took off 4 bases at V and 6 bases at J, with 10 bases between the two ends. The length of the CDR3 is 13 residues. The CDR3 protein is CASSPGSAGELFF. The CDR3 DNA sequence: TGTGCCAGCAGCCCCGGGAGTGCCGGGGAGCTGTTTTTT.

This clone was observed a single time. This chain links TRBV3-1 (or the pseudogene TRBV3-2) with TRBJ2-3; 7 bases map to TRBD2. Germline values: CDR1 LGHDT, CDR2 YNNKEL (reference sequence). V lost 1 base and J lost 3; bases outside the gene matches: 10. This CDR3 region has 17 residues. This CDR3 is CASSQGLAEGVTDTQYF. CDR3 bases: TGTGCCAGCAGCCAAGGGCTAGCGGAGGGCGTGACAGATACGCAGTATTTT.